This TCR beta chain was identified during a study of Ad26.COV2.S vaccination and SARS-CoV-2 variants. Study at large: The vaccine Ad26.COV2.S was put into the muscle once, or twice with 56 days between.

The protocol was immunoSEQ multiplex PCR, while the TCRdb copy is restricted to in-frame clones and leaves out a portion. The sample lists some 410,000 clones, approximately 92% occurring once. This CDR3 has 14 residues. Trimming removed 3 bases from V and 7 bases from J; junction bases left unmatched: 4. Looked up from germline, CDR1 is SGHVS and CDR2 is FQNEAQ. Study-wide findings and caveats: The TCR-based breadth and depth measures might underestimate overall T cell responses. Vaccine and placebo groups showed comparable non-spike TCR breadth. Placebo recipients trailed vaccine recipients in spike-specific TCR breadth.

Notes on this clone: Its antigen remains unidentified.

The treatment here: over 15 received Ad26.COV2.S at low or high dose, single or two shots; several received placebo; per-sample allocation not given. Specimens were obtained on day 63 following the first vaccine or placebo injection. The material sequenced was peripheral blood, taken in a trial of Ad26.COV2.S vaccine versus placebo. The receptor was derived from a person aged 18-65 years who received the Ad26.COV2.S COVID-19 vaccine or a placebo. This chain joins TRBV7-8 and TRBJ2-1, with 9 nucleotides matching TRBD2. The CDR3 coding sequence is TGTGCCAGCAGCTTGAGACTAGCGGATAATGAGCAGTTCTTC. Translation: CASSLRLADNEQFF.